Listed below are T cell receptor beta chains from one sample, sequenced in a study of identifying expanded T cells in peripheral blood. TCRdb keeps only in-frame clones here, not all; method: immunoSEQ multiplex PCR. There are approximately 85,000 clones in the sample; 85% to 90% occur only once, and under 20% lies in the top ten. The source material was blood. Receptors were obtained from a person between 18 and 75 years old in good health. Both conserved end residues are trimmed from each CDR3.

v_call	j_call	cdr3_length	cdr3_aa
TRBV2	TRBJ1-5	11	ASGGRLGQPQH
TRBV6-1	TRBJ1-6	15	ASSEAFGTAYNSPLH
TRBV18	TRBJ2-1	15	ASSPGYGTGSYNEQF
TRBV7-5	TRBJ1-2	10	ARSRDRARYT
TRBV11-2	TRBJ2-7	13	ASSSSQLALDEQY
TRBV5-6	TRBJ1-1	12	ASSFETPGTEAF
TRBV19	TRBJ2-6	15	ASSIGTGSSGANVLT
TRBV5-6	TRBJ2-4	13	ASSLGWLAKNIQY
TRBV27	TRBJ2-3	13	ASSENRALGDTQY
TRBV4-2	TRBJ1-1	10	ASTDWDTEAF
TRBV9	TRBJ1-2	13	ASSIRPTGGDGYT
TRBV18	TRBJ2-7	11	ASSPAGRDEQY
TRBV19	TRBJ2-2	14	ASSIGPGSNTGELF
TRBV14	TRBJ1-1	12	ASSQDLLGTEAF
TRBV27	TRBJ2-2	15	ASSPSAGSIDTGELF
TRBV19	TRBJ1-2	12	ASSSDSALSGYT
TRBV18	TRBJ1-1	10	ASSPPGTEAF
TRBV23-1	TRBJ1-3	15	ASTETGTGGSGNTIY
TRBV7-6	TRBJ1-1	12	ASSLTNQNTEAF
TRBV7-2	TRBJ1-2	10	ASSLGGWGYT
TRBV30	TRBJ1-6	11	AWSPGYVIPLH
TRBV2	TRBJ2-4	13	ASSRTGGDISIQY
TRBV2	TRBJ1-3	12	ASSGGFSGNTIY
TRBV5-4	TRBJ1-1	12	ASSDDSLNTEAF
TRBV11-2	TRBJ2-3	11	ASSLVVLPTQY
TRBV19	TRBJ2-5	13	ASSYGTEREETQY
TRBV5-4	TRBJ2-5	11	ASSMDRKETQY
TRBV27	TRBJ1-5	14	ASSSADSGANQPQH
TRBV9	TRBJ2-3	11	ASRSDGGYTQY
TRBV27	TRBJ1-5	11	ASSLVLNQPQH
TRBV7-2	TRBJ1-4	11	ASSIRHNEKLF
TRBV6-5	TRBJ2-5	11	ASSPRGAETQY
TRBV28	TRBJ1-4	13	ASSLGSRGGEKLF
TRBV5-1	TRBJ1-1	15	ASRSGQVGGSSTEAF
TRBV29-1	TRBJ1-1	10	SVDFSNTEAF